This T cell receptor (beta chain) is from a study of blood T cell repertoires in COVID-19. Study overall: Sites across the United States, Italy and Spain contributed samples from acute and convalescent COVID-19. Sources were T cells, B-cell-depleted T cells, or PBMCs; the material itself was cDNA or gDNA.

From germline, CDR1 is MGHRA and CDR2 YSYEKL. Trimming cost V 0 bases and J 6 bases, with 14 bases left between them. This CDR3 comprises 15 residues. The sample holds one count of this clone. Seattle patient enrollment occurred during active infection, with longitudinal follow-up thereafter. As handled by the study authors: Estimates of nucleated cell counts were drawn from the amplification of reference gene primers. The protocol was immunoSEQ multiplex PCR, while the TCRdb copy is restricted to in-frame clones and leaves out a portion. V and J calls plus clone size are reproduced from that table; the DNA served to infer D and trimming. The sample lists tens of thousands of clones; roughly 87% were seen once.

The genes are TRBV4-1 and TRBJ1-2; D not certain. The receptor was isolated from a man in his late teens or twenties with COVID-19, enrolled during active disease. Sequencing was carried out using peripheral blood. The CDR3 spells CASSQDLGSLDGYTF. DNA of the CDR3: TGCGCCAGCAGCCAAGATCTAGGCAGTTTAGATGGCTACACCTTC.